The entry below describes one TCR beta chain. The authors ran a second PCR of about 7 to 11 cycles using a sample-barcoded 5' primer and a J-beta primer mix. TCRdb recomputed calls from the 5' RACE reads with MiXCR, one row per CDR3 protein. The table records hundreds of thousands of distinct CDR3 sequences, roughly 53% of them present only once. This sample was taken from a study of blood T cells in healthy people across ages. This CDR3 comprises 15 residues. Germline-derived CDR1 and CDR2 are SGHAT and FQNNGV. V lost 5 bases, J lost 3 bases, and 14 bases lay in between. Source material: blood. The receptor was derived from a man aged 55-75 years in good health. The chain employs TRBV11-2 and TRBJ2-1; the D is unclear. The CDR3 sequence: CASSGVILRYNEQFF. The CDR3 nucleotides are TGTGCCAGCAGCGGGGTTATTCTGCGCTACAATGAGCAGTTCTTC.